Shown below are 28 T cell receptor beta chains from a single sample sequenced in a study of blood T cell repertoires in COVID-19. Libraries were prepared by immunoSEQ multiplex PCR; TCRdb keeps only in-frame clonotypes and omits some of them. The sample carries over 100,000 clones, about four fifths recorded once. Sequencing input: peripheral blood. These receptors were collected from a human donor in a cohort sampled during active COVID-19.

The gene calls are TRBV6-5 and TRBJ2-7, with TRBD1 matching 10 bases. CDR1 is MNHEY and CDR2 is SVGAGI in the germline V gene. J lost 3 bases, V lost 6 bases, and 5 bases had no gene match. The CDR3 extends over 14 amino acids. The CDR3 here is CASRETGGRYEQYF. CDR3 nucleotides: TGTGCCAGCAGAGAGACAGGGGGCCGCTACGAGCAGTACTTC.

The J gene is TRBJ2-7, the V gene TRBV6-5; perhaps TRBD1 as D (6 bases). Germline CDR1 and CDR2: MNHEY and SVGAGI. With 7 bases removed from V and 4 bases from J, the gap between germline ends came to 14 bases. The CDR3 loop spans 13 amino acids. CDR3 sequence: CASTLARGYEQYF. The DNA for the CDR3 is TGTGCCAGCACCCTCGCCAGGGGTTACGAGCAGTACTTC.

The chain employs TRBV5-1 and TRBJ1-6, with TRBD1 as a possible D gene (6 bases). Per the germline V gene, CDR1 is SGHRS and CDR2 is YFSETQ. The V and J ends lost 0 bases and 5 bases respectively, with 9 bases between them. This CDR3 is built from 15 residues. In DNA, the CDR3 is TGCGCCAGCAGCTTGGAGACAGGTCATAATTCACCCCTCCACTTT. The encoded protein is CASSLETGHNSPLHF.

The V call is TRBV9, the J call TRBJ2-2; D ambiguous. The V end was cut by 8 bases, the J end by 3 bases, with 8 bases between. The CDR3 length is 12 residues. Germline values: CDR1 SGDLS, CDR2 YYNGEE. The CDR3 bases are TGTGCCAGTTCCAGATACACCGGGGAGCTGTTTTTT. Residues: CASSRYTGELFF.

This clone was seen only once. The chain recombines TRBV27 with TRBJ1-2, with TRBD1 as a possible D gene (6 bases). Germline CDR1 is MNHEY and CDR2 is SMNVEV (reference sequence). CDR3 length equals 13 residues. V was trimmed by 6 bases and J by 9 bases, leaving 17 bases between them. CDR3 loop: CASRTGPLMSYTF. The DNA for the CDR3 is TGTGCCAGCAGAACAGGGCCCCTCATGAGCTACACCTTC.

The chain has TRBV4-3 and TRBJ2-2, with 13 bases that match TRBD2. Germline lookup yields CDR1 LGHNA and CDR2 YSLEER. The V gene end was trimmed by 3 bases and the J gene end by 6 bases; junction bases not matched to a gene: 13. This CDR3 is 19 amino acids long. The CDR3, as DNA: TGCGCCAGCAGCCAGGGGACTAGCGGGATGATAAGTCAGGCCGGGGAGCTGTTTTTT. Translated, it gives CASSQGTSGMISQAGELFF.

V gene TRBV10-2 combines with J gene TRBJ1-4; D gene uncertain. V lost 9 bases to trimming and J lost 0 bases, with 20 bases between them. Germline V CDR1 and CDR2: WSHSY, SAAADI. The CDR3 is made up of 17 amino acids. The CDR3 bases are TGCGCCAGAGAGACGTGGCCGGGGATTGCAACTAATGAAAAACTGTTTTTT. Translation gives CARETWPGIATNEKLFF.

The chain links TRBV5-1 to TRBJ2-1; 8 nucleotides align to TRBD1. The V and J ends lost 5 bases and 5 bases, in that order; junction bases with no gene match: 6. This CDR3 is 14 amino acids long. Germline CDR1 reads SGHRS; CDR2 reads YFSETQ. Here the CDR3 reads CASSGQGPNNEQFF. The DNA for the CDR3 is TGCGCCAGCAGTGGACAGGGACCAAACAATGAGCAGTTCTTC.

V gene TRBV7-8 combines with J gene TRBJ2-3, with D perhaps TRBD1 (5 bases). Germline V gene sequence: CDR1 SGHVS, CDR2 FQNEAQ. Trimming took 0 bases from V and 0 from J, leaving 13 bases between them. This CDR3 is built from 17 residues. CDR3 bases: TGTGCCAGCAGCTTAGCGCTTGTAAGGGGTAGCACAGATACGCAGTATTTT. Amino acids: CASSLALVRGSTDTQYF.

The V call is TRBV9, the J call TRBJ2-1, with a weak D call TRBD1 (5 bases). CDR3 length equals 14 residues. From germline, CDR1 is SGDLS and CDR2 YYNGEE. The V and J ends lost 4 bases and 4 bases respectively, with 12 bases between them. Here the CDR3 DNA reads TGTGCCAGCAGCTCCGACAGAAATTACAATGAGCAGTTCTTC. It encodes CASSSDRNYNEQFF.

The genes are TRBV15 and TRBJ2-7; 10 bases fit TRBD2. V lost 1 base to trimming and J lost 2 bases; unmatched junction nucleotides: 2. The CDR3 spans 15 residues. The germline V gene encodes CDR1 LNHNV and CDR2 YYDKDF (reference sequence). The CDR3, as DNA: TGTGCCACCAGCAGAGTAGCGGGAGGCACCTACGAGCAGTACTTC. Its protein product is CATSRVAGGTYEQYF.

The chain combines TRBV6-5 with TRBJ1-1; 7 bases map to TRBD1. The CDR3 loop spans 15 amino acids. Germline V gives CDR1 MNHEY, CDR2 SVGAGI. V lost 6 bases, J lost 0 bases, and 7 bases stayed unmatched. CDR3: CASSSPGQMNTEAFF. The DNA of the CDR3 is TGTGCCAGCAGCTCTCCGGGACAGATGAACACTGAAGCTTTCTTT.

The gene calls are TRBV7-9 and TRBJ2-1, with 10 bases matching TRBD2. The CDR3 has 17 residues. Germline values: CDR1 SEHNR, CDR2 FQNEAQ (reference sequence). J lost 4 bases, V lost 3 bases, and 9 bases had no gene match. The CDR3 loop is CASSFLDGTSEYNEQFF. CDR3 bases: TGTGCCAGCAGCTTTTTGGACGGGACTAGCGAATACAATGAGCAGTTCTTC.

The rearrangement joins TRBV7-3 to TRBJ2-5; 7 bases map to TRBD2. With V trimmed by 5 bases and J by 5 bases, 5 bases remained unmatched. Germline V gene data show CDR1 as SGHTA and CDR2 as FQGTGA. The CDR3 runs 13 residues. CDR3 region: CASSTTSVETQYF. DNA for the CDR3: TGTGCCAGCAGCACAACTAGCGTGGAGACCCAGTACTTC.

V usage is TRBV4-3 and J usage is TRBJ1-1, with a possible D match to TRBD1 (6 bases). Germline V gene data show CDR1 as LGHNA and CDR2 as YSLEER. Between the trimmed V and J ends, which lost 7 bases and 5 bases, there was a span of 17 bases. This CDR3 comprises 14 residues. The CDR3 DNA follows: TGCGCCAGCAAGCTGAACAGGGTAGCGACTGAAGCTTTCTTT. Its protein product is CASKLNRVATEAFF.

The chain recombines TRBV2 with TRBJ1-2; 7 positions match TRBD1. This CDR3 region has 14 residues. Trimming removed 6 bases from V and 0 bases from J; junction bases left unmatched: 4. Germline CDR1 SNHLY, CDR2 FYNNEI. The CDR3 region is CASSPRGSNYGYTF. The CDR3 region has the DNA TGTGCCAGCAGCCCCAGGGGGTCTAACTATGGCTACACCTTC.

This rearrangement joins TRBV13 to TRBJ1-2, with D tentatively TRBD1 (5 bases). Germline CDR1 and CDR2: PRHDT and FYEKMQ (reference sequence). Trimming pared 2 bases from V and 14 bases from J, leaving 15 bases between. CDR3 size: 12 residues. CDR3 DNA: TGTGCCAGCAGCTTACGGGGCCCGGGGGGGACCTTC. As protein: CASSLRGPGGTF. Drawing the rest from reference TRBV13 and TRBJ1-2, the complete variable domain is AAGVIQSPRHLIKEKRETATLKCYPIPRHDTVYWYQQGPGQDPQFLISFYEKMQSDKGSIPDRFSAQQFSDYHSELNMSSLELGDSALYFCASSLRGPGGTFGSGTRLTVV.

This sequence joins TRBV3-1 (or the pseudogene TRBV3-2) and TRBJ1-6; possibly TRBD1 for D (6 bases). This CDR3 has 14 residues. Germline CDR1 is LGHDT and CDR2 is YNNKEL (reference sequence). With 3 bases removed from V and 9 bases from J, the gap between germline ends came to 12 bases. The CDR3 sequence: CASSQGQGFSPLHF. CDR3 DNA: TGTGCCAGCAGCCAGGGGCAGGGGTTTTCACCCCTCCACTTT.

The chain is built from TRBV10-3 and TRBJ2-7, with 8 bases lining up with TRBD2. V lost 7 bases, J lost 2 bases, and 4 bases stayed unmatched. The CDR3 extends over 13 amino acids. CDR1 ENHRY and CDR2 SYGVKD come from the germline V gene. The DNA of the CDR3 is TGTGCCATCAATAGCGGGACTCCCTACGAGCAGTACTTC. Encoded protein: CAINSGTPYEQYF.

This sequence joins TRBV18 and TRBJ1-5; TRBD1 matches at 8 bases. The CDR3 is 15 amino acids. In germline, CDR1 is KGHSH, CDR2 LQKENI. V gave up 3 bases and J gave up 3 bases; unmatched junction bases: 4. The CDR3 sequence: CASSPQTGDNQPQHF. Here the CDR3 DNA reads TGTGCCAGCTCACCGCAGACAGGGGACAATCAGCCCCAGCATTTT. Based on the CDR3 plus reference TRBV18 and TRBJ1-5, the full variable domain is NAGVMQNPRHLVRRRGQEARLRCSPMKGHSHVYWYRQLPEEGLKFMVYLQKENIIDESGMPKERFSAEFPKEGPSILRIQQVVRGDSAAYFCASSPQTGDNQPQHFGDGTRLSIL.

In its sample, this clone was seen a few times. This chain uses TRBV27 with TRBJ1-5; a possible D gene is TRBD1 (6 bases). The CDR3 is 15 residues long. Germline CDR1 MNHEY, CDR2 SMNVEV (reference sequence). Between the trimmed V and J ends, which lost 5 bases and 4 bases, there was a span of 15 bases. The CDR3 region has the DNA TGTGCCAGCAGTCCCCGAGGACAGCCTAATCAGCCCCAGCATTTT. As protein: CASSPRGQPNQPQHF.

The chain recombines TRBV24-1 with TRBJ1-2, with 7 bases aligning to TRBD1. CDR1 KGHDR and CDR2 SFDVKD come from the germline V gene. The J segment lost 4 bases and the V segment lost 12 bases, leaving 7 bases of the junction unmatched. The CDR3 has 12 amino acids. The CDR3 loop is CAVGDRVYGYTF. In DNA, the CDR3 is TGTGCCGTAGGAGACAGGGTCTATGGCTACACCTTC.

The rearrangement links TRBV24-1 to TRBJ2-3; TRBD2 might be the D (8 bases). The length of the CDR3 is 17 residues. V dropped 5 bases and J dropped 4 bases, with 21 bases sitting between them. Germline V gene lookup returns CDR1 KGHDR and CDR2 SFDVKD. In DNA form, the CDR3 reads TGTGCCACCAGTGTTCGGGGCAGGGGGACTAGTGCAGATACGCAGTATTTT. It codes for CATSVRGRGTSADTQYF.

The count of this clone is one. This rearrangement joins TRBV28 to TRBJ2-1, with D perhaps matching TRBD2 (6 bases). The CDR3 has 18 amino acids. V dropped 2 bases and J dropped 0 bases, with 17 bases sitting between them. Germline V gene lookup returns CDR1 MDHEN and CDR2 SYDVKM. As DNA, the CDR3 is TGTGCCAGCAGTTTAAATCCCGGGACTGGGGACTCCTACAATGAGCAGTTCTTC. Translating it yields CASSLNPGTGDSYNEQFF.

The chain carries TRBV4-1 and TRBJ2-1, with 9 bases aligning to TRBD2. CDR3 length equals 17 residues. V was clipped by 5 bases and J by 7 bases; unmatched bases: 15. Per the germline V gene, CDR1 is MGHRA and CDR2 is YSYEKL. CDR3 nucleotide sequence: TGCGCCAGCAGCTACGATGGCGGGAGGGCCGATAGTAATGAGCAGTTCTTC. It translates to CASSYDGGRADSNEQFF.

V and J are TRBV7-6 and TRBJ2-7; D might be TRBD1 (5 bases). Trimming removed 1 base at V and 0 bases at J, with 10 bases between. Germline loops: CDR1 SGHVS, CDR2 FNYEAQ. The CDR3 contains 15 residues. The CDR3 loop is CASSLGGTSSYEQYF. DNA for the CDR3: TGTGCCAGCAGCTTAGGGGGCACGAGCTCCTACGAGCAGTACTTC. Full variable domain (missing parts from reference TRBV7-6 and TRBJ2-7): GAGVSQSPRYKVTKRGQDVALRCDPISGHVSLYWYRQALGQGPEFLTYFNYEAQQDKSGLPNDRFSAERPEGSISTLTIQRTEQRDSAMYRCASSLGGTSSYEQYFGPGTRLTVT.

This rearrangement joins TRBV4-3 to TRBJ2-3; TRBD2 matches at 10 bases. Germline loops: CDR1 LGHNA, CDR2 YSLEER. After removal of 1 base from V and 4 bases from J, the junction contained 5 bases not matched to a gene. The CDR3 runs 16 residues. The CDR3, as DNA: TGCGCCAGCAGCCAAGGGAGCGGGAGGGGTGCAGATACGCAGTATTTT. It is translated as CASSQGSGRGADTQYF.

This sequence joins TRBV30 and TRBJ2-3; D is possibly TRBD2 (6 bases). This CDR3 contains 15 residues. Per the germline V gene, CDR1 is GTSNPN and CDR2 is SVGIG (reference sequence). The V and J ends lost 3 bases and 1 base respectively, with 14 bases between them. The CDR3 region has the DNA TGTGCCTGGAGCGAAGTTGGCGGGGGCACAGATACGCAGTATTTT. Protein product: CAWSEVGGGTDTQYF.